Below, 10 T cell receptor beta chains from the same sample are listed, as sequenced in a study of control samples from healthy donors and cancer patients. Clones were read by immunoSEQ multiplex PCR, and TCRdb kept only the in-frame ones, dropping some. The table lists roughly 180,000 clones, 80% to 95% of them singletons, with around 2% in the top ten. Sequencing used blood. These receptors were collected from a middle-aged woman in good health.

The CDR3 reads CASSQVQTVYEQYF. CDR3 nucleotide sequence: TGCGCCAGCAGCCAAGTCCAGACCGTCTACGAGCAGTACTTC. The V and J genes are TRBV4-1 and TRBJ2-7; D call uncertain. V was cut by 1 base and J by 3 bases, with 10 bases left in between. Germline values: CDR1 MGHRA, CDR2 YSYEKL. This CDR3 contains 14 residues.

The V and J genes are TRBV6-2 or TRBV6-3 and TRBJ2-3, with TRBD2 as a possible D gene (5 bases). Trimming stripped 4 bases from V and 2 bases from J, with 13 bases between. This CDR3 has 15 residues. From germline, CDR1 is MNHEY and CDR2 SVGEGT. This CDR3 is CASSSTLAHTDTQYF. CDR3 in DNA: TGTGCCAGCAGTTCTACCCTAGCCCACACAGATACGCAGTATTTT.

The genes are TRBV10-3 and TRBJ1-1; tentatively, D is TRBD1 (6 bases). CDR1 ENHRY and CDR2 SYGVKD come from the germline V gene. The CDR3 is 14 amino acids. Trimming left V 2 bases short and J 0 bases short, with 7 bases between. CDR3: CAISEQGMNTEAFF. In DNA, the CDR3 is TGTGCCATCAGTGAGCAGGGGATGAACACTGAAGCTTTCTTT.

The rearrangement uses TRBV7-9 and TRBJ2-7, with no clear D. The germline CDR1 and CDR2 sequences are SEHNR and FQNEAQ (reference sequence). This CDR3 region has 13 residues. V lost 1 base and J 0 bases, leaving 4 bases between the germline ends. The CDR3 is CASSLDPSYEQYF. CDR3 DNA: TGTGCCAGCAGCTTAGACCCCTCCTACGAGCAGTACTTC.

The chain combines TRBV28 with TRBJ1-5, with unresolved D. With 6 bases removed from V and 4 bases from J, the gap between germline ends came to 25 bases. This CDR3 spans 18 amino acids. Germline CDR1 reads MDHEN; CDR2 reads SYDVKM. Here the CDR3 DNA reads TGTGCCAGCAGGTCACCGGCGAACAACATTAATGTTAATCAGCCCCAGCATTTT. Translation: CASRSPANNINVNQPQHF.

This clone was counted a single time. The V and J genes are TRBV3-1 (or the pseudogene TRBV3-2) and TRBJ2-2; unclear D gene. The germline CDR1 and CDR2 sequences are LGHDT and YNNKEL (reference sequence). V was pared by 6 bases and J by 8 bases, with 7 bases between. This CDR3 is 11 amino acids long. The CDR3 sequence is CASRDLGELFF. The CDR3 DNA follows: TGTGCCAGCAGGGATCTTGGGGAGCTGTTTTTT.

The chain carries TRBV6-5 and TRBJ1-1, with D maybe TRBD1 (5 bases). Per germline, CDR1 MNHEY and CDR2 SVGAGI. The V end was cut by 6 bases, the J end by 5 bases, with 16 bases between. The CDR3 spans 14 residues. The CDR3 loop reads CASRDTGGFTEAFF. DNA of the CDR3: TGTGCCAGCAGGGATACCGGGGGGTTTACTGAAGCTTTCTTT.

The chain uses TRBV11-1 and TRBJ1-1; D not resolved. Germline V CDR1 and CDR2: SGHAT, FQDESV (reference sequence). The V end was cut by 5 bases, the J end by 4 bases, with 11 bases between. This CDR3 comprises 13 residues. Here the CDR3 reads CASSTGPGTEAFF. The DNA for the CDR3 is TGTGCCAGCAGCACCGGACCGGGCACTGAAGCTTTCTTT.

The chain joins TRBV27 to TRBJ1-1; 7 bases agree with TRBD1. V lost 2 bases, J lost 2 bases, and 2 bases stayed unmatched. Germline V gives CDR1 MNHEY, CDR2 SMNVEV (reference sequence). The CDR3 loop spans 14 amino acids. CDR3 sequence (DNA): TGTGCCAGCAGTTTAAGGGACAGTAACACTGAAGCTTTCTTT. Its translation: CASSLRDSNTEAFF.

The chain carries TRBV5-1 and TRBJ1-1, with a possible D match to TRBD1 (5 bases). The CDR3 spans 15 residues. Between the trimmed V and J ends, which lost 4 bases and 3 bases, there was a span of 16 bases. Germline CDR1 SGHRS, CDR2 YFSETQ. CDR3 sequence (DNA): TGCGCCAGCAGCAAACTTGGGGGGGTGGACACTGAAGCTTTCTTT. This codes for CASSKLGGVDTEAFF.